This is a list of T cell receptor beta chains from one sample in a study of cytomegalovirus exposure and HLA in healthy donors. Method: immunoSEQ multiplex PCR; TCRdb's copy keeps in-frame clones and lacks some. This repertoire shows under 200,000 clones, approximately 78% found once; its top ten account for 13% to 15%. The sequencing sample was made of PBMCs. The receptors stem from a woman in her 30s in good health and CMV-seropositive. The CDR3 runs from the conserved cysteine through the conserved F or W. The D gene is left open where the match is weak. Clone size is given for some rows only: seen once, a few or many times, or a class if the clone is expanded.

>.|.|TRBV4-1|TRBJ1-6
CASSRMGPNSPLHF
TGCGCCAGCAGCCGGATGGGGCCCAATTCACCCCTCCACTTT
>TRBD2|few|TRBV6-1|TRBJ2-1
CASSDPRTSGHNEQFF
TGTGCCAGCAGTGATCCCAGGACTAGCGGACACAATGAGCAGTTCTTC
>.|.|TRBV6-6|TRBJ2-5
CASSHLLGRETQYF
TGTGCCAGCAGCCACCTCCTGGGGAGGGAGACCCAGTACTTC
>TRBD1|.|TRBV7-9|TRBJ2-7
CASSPGQYEQYF
TGTGCCAGCAGCCCGGGACAGTACGAGCAGTACTTC
>.|.|TRBV6-1|TRBJ1-5
CASTPGDGWPQHF
TGTGCCAGCACCCCAGGGGACGGATGGCCCCAGCATTTT
>.|.|TRBV30|TRBJ1-4
CAGGRGEKLFF
TGTGCAGGCGGGAGGGGTGAAAAACTGTTTTTT
>.|.|TRBV5-1|TRBJ1-4
CASSPRTENEKLFF
TGCGCCAGCAGCCCCCGGACAGAGAATGAAAAACTGTTTTTT
>TRBD1|.|TRBV6-4|TRBJ2-5
CASSDPRTGMETQYF
TGTGCCAGCAGTGACCCTAGGACAGGGATGGAGACCCAGTACTTC
>TRBD2|.|TRBV7-9|TRBJ2-7
CASSHVPGLAGFKYF
TGTGCCAGCAGCCATGTACCGGGACTAGCGGGTTTCAAGTACTTC
>TRBD1|.|TRBV6-6|TRBJ1-3
CASSGDRLSSGNTIYF
TGTGCCAGCAGTGGGGACAGGCTTTCCTCTGGAAACACCATATATTTT
>TRBD1|.|TRBV7-2|TRBJ2-4
CASSIPLRDRVKNIQYF
TGTGCCAGCAGCATTCCCCTCCGGGACAGGGTCAAAAACATTCAGTACTTC
>.|few|TRBV9|TRBJ1-1
CASSDPRGAGFMNTEAFF
TGTGCCAGCAGCGACCCACGGGGGGCAGGCTTCATGAACACTGAAGCTTTCTTT
>TRBD2|.|TRBV7-9|TRBJ2-7
CASSSLAGEGYEQYF
TGTGCCAGCAGCTCACTAGCGGGAGAGGGCTACGAGCAGTACTTC
>TRBD1|.|TRBV27|TRBJ2-7
CASGGQGAGISYEQYF
TGTGCCAGCGGGGGACAGGGGGCGGGGATCTCCTACGAGCAGTACTTC
>TRBD1|.|TRBV4-3|TRBJ1-1
CASSQGTGQGRTEAFF
TGCGCCAGCAGCCAAGGAACGGGACAGGGGCGGACTGAAGCTTTCTTT
>.|.|TRBV10-3|TRBJ1-2
CAIGGGTNYGYTF
TGTGCCATCGGGGGGGGTACTAACTATGGCTACACCTTC
>TRBD2|.|TRBV7-3|TRBJ2-1
CASSHSGSFDEQFF
TGTGCCAGCAGCCACAGCGGGAGTTTTGATGAGCAGTTCTTC
>.|.|TRBV30|TRBJ1-6
CAGSREEESPLHF
TGTGCCGGGTCCCGGGAGGAAGAATCACCCCTCCACTTT
>.|.|TRBV11-2|TRBJ1-1
CASSLDILNTEAFF
TGTGCCAGCAGCTTAGACATTTTGAACACTGAAGCTTTCTTT
>.|.|TRBV5-1|TRBJ1-2
CASSFEGHCGYTF
TGCGCCAGCAGCTTTGAGGGTCACTGTGGCTACACCTTC
>.|.|TRBV21-1|TRBJ2-3
CASPYLRTSSTDTQYF
TGTGCCAGCCCCTACCTTAGGACTTCTAGCACAGATACGCAGTATTTT
>.|.|TRBV14|TRBJ2-4
CASPRGESQEGAKNIQYF
TGTGCCAGCCCCCGCGGGGAGTCCCAGGAGGGGGCCAAAAACATTCAGTACTTC